The TCR beta chain under discussion was sequenced for a study of T cells in Graves' hyperthyroidism and ophthalmopathy. Regarding the study as a whole: It was a median roughly six months before onset that the model predicted ophthalmopathy. Among thyroid clonotypes expanded above 0.001, most also appeared in blood.

TCR beta CDR3 regions were amplified from RNA transcripts. Using the HTBI primer set, a first-round RT-PCR was run on the TCR CDR3. TCRdb reprocessed the multiplex PCR reads with MiXCR, giving one entry per CDR3 protein. The sample lists approximately 640,000 distinct CDR3 sequences, around 15% occurring once. Per germline, CDR1 DFQATT and CDR2 SNEGSKA (reference sequence). The CDR3 totals 14 residues. V trimming: 4 bases; J trimming: 4 bases; junction bases outside the gene matches: 6. This clonotype showed up just a few times. The target antigen is unknown. The V gene is TRBV20-1, the J gene TRBJ1-4; TRBD1 aligns across 7 bases. The sequencing sample was made of blood. The TCR was taken from a man aged 50 or older with Graves' hyperthyroidism. The CDR3 nucleotides read TGCAGTGCTACGGACAGGACTCATAATGAAAAACTGTTTTTT. This gives the protein CSATDRTHNEKLFF.